These 21 T cell receptor beta chains were sequenced from one sample in a study of blood T cell repertoires in COVID-19. Sequenced by immunoSEQ multiplex PCR; TCRdb stores in-frame clones only, minus some. The data show 55,000 to 65,000 clones, around 86% seen once. Sequencing was performed on peripheral blood. The receptors were gathered from a woman of 80 years or more with acute or convalescent COVID-19.

This chain joins TRBV7-6 and TRBJ1-4, with D possibly matching TRBD1 (6 bases). V was cut by 1 base and J by 8 bases, with 11 bases left in between. The CDR3 covers 14 residues. Germline values: CDR1 SGHVS, CDR2 FNYEAQ. Here the CDR3 reads CASSLDGTREKLFF. The CDR3 region has the DNA TGTGCCAGCAGCTTAGACGGGACAAGAGAAAAACTGTTTTTT. The whole variable domain, remainder taken from reference TRBV7-6 and TRBJ1-4, is GAGVSQSPRYKVTKRGQDVALRCDPISGHVSLYWYRQALGQGPEFLTYFNYEAQQDKSGLPNDRFSAERPEGSISTLTIQRTEQRDSAMYRCASSLDGTREKLFFGSGTQLSVL.

This clone showed up just once. The chain has TRBV6-5 and TRBJ2-2; 8 bases are a match to TRBD1. The V gene's germline CDR1 is MNHEY and CDR2 SVGAGI. V shed 0 bases, J shed 6 bases, and the junction held 3 bases outside the gene matches. There are 15 residues in the CDR3. In DNA, the CDR3 is TGTGCCAGCAGTTACTCGAGGACAGGGTCCGGGGAGCTGTTTTTT. Translation: CASSYSRTGSGELFF.

The chain recombines TRBV30 with TRBJ1-2, with D hard to call. Looked up from germline, CDR1 is GTSNPN and CDR2 is SVGIG (reference sequence). This CDR3 has 14 residues. Trimming shortened V by 1 base and J by 0 bases, and 9 bases separated the two germline ends. The CDR3 region has the DNA TGTGCCTGGAGTGAGTTGAGGACTAACTATGGCTACACCTTC. It specifies CAWSELRTNYGYTF. Looking up the rest from reference TRBV30 and TRBJ1-2 gives the full variable domain: SQTIHQWPATLVQPVGSPLSLECTVEGTSNPNLYWYRQAAGRGLQLLFYSVGIGQISSEVPQNLSASRPQDRQFILSSKKLLLSDSGFYLCAWSELRTNYGYTFGSGTRLTVV.

The chain joins TRBV6-1 to TRBJ2-7; a possible D gene is TRBD1 (7 bases). This CDR3 is 15 amino acids long. Germline CDR1 and CDR2: MNHNS and SASEGT. V was pared by 1 base and J by 3 bases, with 13 bases between. CDR3 DNA sequence: TGTGCCAGCAGTGAAGACGCGGGACAGATCTACGAGCAGTACTTC. Encoded protein: CASSEDAGQIYEQYF.

This clone was seen a handful of times. The chain's CDR3 is CATSEGGQGRTGELFF. The DNA of the CDR3 is TGTGCCACCAGTGAGGGGGGACAGGGCCGGACCGGGGAGCTGTTTTTT. The chain recombines TRBV24-1 with TRBJ2-2, with 9 bases lining up with TRBD1. The CDR3 is made up of 16 amino acids. J gave up 5 bases and V 4 bases, and 7 bases lay outside the gene matches. From germline, CDR1 is KGHDR and CDR2 SFDVKD.

V and J are TRBV4-1 and TRBJ1-6, with no clear D. V gave up 0 bases and J gave up 9 bases, with 12 bases separating them. Looked up from germline, CDR1 is MGHRA and CDR2 is YSYEKL. The CDR3 runs to 15 residues. The DNA of the CDR3 is TGCGCCAGCAGCCAAGATCTACTAAGGCGTTCACCCCTCCACTTT. Amino acids: CASSQDLLRRSPLHF.

CDR3 sequence: CASSAVGGYEQYF. CDR3 sequence (DNA): TGTGCCAGCAGCGCGGTCGGGGGATACGAGCAGTACTTC. V usage is TRBV9 and J usage is TRBJ2-7; the D gene is possibly TRBD2 (6 bases). Trimming cost V 3 bases and J 4 bases, with 11 bases left between them. CDR1 and CDR2 (germline): SGDLS, YYNGEE. This CDR3 has 13 amino acids.

This clone was recorded once. This chain joins TRBV19 and TRBJ2-7; a possible D gene is TRBD1 (6 bases). V lost 6 bases, J lost 5 bases, and 14 bases lay in between. The CDR3 loop spans 13 amino acids. Germline loops: CDR1 LNHDA, CDR2 SQIVND (reference sequence). CDR3 region: CASRKTGGHEQYF. The CDR3 DNA is TGTGCCAGTAGGAAGACAGGTGGCCACGAGCAGTACTTC. Variable domain in full (rest from reference TRBV19 and TRBJ2-7): DGGITQSPKYLFRKEGQNVTLSCEQNLNHDAMYWYRQDPGQGLRLIYYSQIVNDFQKGDIAEGYSVSREKKESFPLTVTSAQKNPTAFYLCASRKTGGHEQYFGPGTRLTVT.

Turning to this clone: One junction end does not reproduce the germline sequence, and a read error may be involved. The chain recombines TRBV27 with TRBJ1-2; 8 nucleotides align to TRBD1. The CDR3 has 15 residues. CDR1 MNHEY and CDR2 SMNVEV come from the germline V gene (reference sequence). CDR3 in amino acids: CASISKPGQDYGYTF. CDR3 sequence (DNA): TGTGCCAGCATCTCGAAGCCGGGACAGGACTATGGCTACACTTTC.

This clone was detected only once. This rearrangement joins TRBV20-1 to TRBJ1-3, with a weak D call TRBD1 (6 bases). From germline, CDR1 is DFQATT and CDR2 SNEGSKA (reference sequence). This CDR3 is 15 amino acids long. Trimming pared 3 bases from V and 2 bases from J, leaving 14 bases between. As DNA, the CDR3 is TGCAGTGCTAGTCCCCGGACAGTTGCTGGAAACACCATATATTTT. It yields the protein CSASPRTVAGNTIYF.

The chain is built from TRBV30 and TRBJ2-7; the D is unclear. Germline V gene sequence: CDR1 GTSNPN, CDR2 SVGIG (reference sequence). V lost 3 bases and J 2 bases, leaving 11 bases between the germline ends. The CDR3 loop spans 13 amino acids. CDR3 residues: CAWSLGVTYEQYF. CDR3 DNA sequence: TGTGCCTGGAGCCTGGGCGTGACCTACGAGCAGTACTTC.

The chain couples TRBV5-1 to TRBJ2-1, with TRBD2 as a possible D gene (6 bases). The V end was cut by 6 bases, the J end by 12 bases, with 13 bases between. Per germline, CDR1 SGHRS and CDR2 YFSETQ. CDR3 length: 11 residues. The CDR3 nucleotides are TGCGCCAGCAAGGAGGGCCAAGTGCAGTTCTTC. This gives the protein CASKEGQVQFF.

This clone occurred a few times. The chain employs TRBV5-1 and TRBJ2-3, with D possibly being TRBD2 (6 bases). This CDR3 region has 15 residues. Trimming cost V 4 bases and J 0 bases, with 12 bases left between them. Looked up from germline, CDR1 is SGHRS and CDR2 is YFSETQ. CDR3 amino acids: CASSGGLLSTDTQYF. The CDR3 nucleotides are TGCGCCAGCAGCGGGGGACTTCTTAGCACAGATACGCAGTATTTT.

V gene TRBV11-2 combines with J gene TRBJ2-5; 7 bases map to TRBD2. The CDR3 runs to 16 residues. J was trimmed by 3 bases and V by 3 bases; bases with no gene match: 10. Germline V gives CDR1 SGHAT, CDR2 FQNNGV. The CDR3 DNA is TGTGCCAGCAGCTTGGAGGGACCGGGGGGAGAAGAGACCCAGTACTTC. Translated, it gives CASSLEGPGGEETQYF.

V and J are TRBV24-1 and TRBJ2-7, with D perhaps TRBD2 (5 bases). CDR1 is KGHDR and CDR2 is SFDVKD in the germline V gene. V gave up 7 bases and J gave up 1 base, with 16 bases separating them. There are 15 residues in the CDR3. The CDR3 DNA follows: TGTGCCACCAGACGGGAAAACTGGAGGTCCTACGAGCAGTACTTC. Encoded protein: CATRRENWRSYEQYF.

This chain links TRBV19 with TRBJ1-5; 7 bases match TRBD1. Losses at the gene ends were 7 bases for V and 0 bases for J; bases not matched to a gene: 6. This CDR3 contains 15 residues. Germline V gene data show CDR1 as LNHDA and CDR2 as SQIVND (reference sequence). The DNA for the CDR3 is TGTGCCAGTAAGGATAGACAGGGTAGCAATCAGCCCCAGCATTTT. Its protein product is CASKDRQGSNQPQHF. The complete variable domain, with remaining parts taken from reference TRBV19 and TRBJ1-5, reads DGGITQSPKYLFRKEGQNVTLSCEQNLNHDAMYWYRQDPGQGLRLIYYSQIVNDFQKGDIAEGYSVSREKKESFPLTVTSAQKNPTAFYLCASKDRQGSNQPQHFGDGTRLSIL.

The chain has TRBV6-5 and TRBJ2-3; TRBD2 matches at 10 bases. Germline V CDR1 and CDR2: MNHEY, SVGAGI. The CDR3 is 15 residues long. Trimming took 2 bases from V and 4 from J; bases not matched to a gene: 3. CDR3 nucleotide sequence: TGTGCCAGCAGTTACACTAGCGGGATAGCAGATACGCAGTATTTT. This encodes CASSYTSGIADTQYF.

The V call is TRBV7-8, the J call TRBJ2-3; D remains ambiguous. The CDR3 consists of 11 residues. Germline assignment: CDR1 SGHVS and CDR2 FQNEAQ. The germline V and J ends were trimmed by 8 bases and 6 bases, with 9 bases remaining between them. CDR3 bases: TGTGCCAGCGCCCCCAGGGATACGCAGTATTTT. This sequence encodes CASAPRDTQYF.

The chain joins TRBV30 to TRBJ2-4; D is ambiguous. This CDR3 comprises 13 residues. In germline, CDR1 is GTSNPN, CDR2 SVGIG (reference sequence). Trimming took off 3 bases at V and 2 bases at J, with 8 bases between the two ends. The CDR3: CAWSPYPKNIQYF. CDR3 bases: TGTGCCTGGAGCCCGTATCCCAAAAACATTCAGTACTTC.

This sequence joins TRBV6-6 and TRBJ2-7; 7 bases fit TRBD1. V lost 5 bases and J lost 6; bases outside the gene matches: 7. The V gene's germline CDR1 is MNHNY and CDR2 SVGAGI (reference sequence). The CDR3 consists of 13 residues. Here the CDR3 DNA reads TGTGCCAGCAGTGAGGACAGGTTTTTCGAGCAGTACTTC. Its translation is CASSEDRFFEQYF.

The rearrangement uses TRBV15 and TRBJ2-3; 8 nucleotides agree with TRBD1. From germline, CDR1 is LNHNV and CDR2 YYDKDF (reference sequence). V gave up 3 bases and J gave up 8 bases; unmatched junction bases: 10. The CDR3 spans 15 residues. The chain's CDR3 is CATSRSDRGRGTQYF. CDR3 DNA sequence: TGTGCCACCAGCAGGAGCGACAGGGGCCGGGGTACGCAGTATTTT.